These 15 T cell receptor beta chains were all obtained from the same sample, sequenced in a study of cytomegalovirus exposure and HLA in healthy donors (dated by TCRdb to 2015 to 2018). The library was prepared using the immunoSEQ multiplex PCR assay. For the multiplex PCR, a mixture combining 60 forward primers for TCR Vbeta segments and 13 reverse primers for TCR Jbeta segments was used. TCRdb retrieved this table from immuneACCESS and kept in-frame rearrangements only. Not all clones are present; in checked studies, unresolved V genes account for under half, and no reason is known for the remainder. The sample table holds about 190,000 clones, of which over 60% were seen once. Together, the top ten hold 0.95% to 1.4% of the sample. The sequencing sample was made of PBMCs. These receptors all come from a woman aged 40 to 49 in good health and CMV-seronegative.

The J gene is TRBJ1-2, the V gene TRBV6-5, with 8 bases fitting TRBD1. Germline values: CDR1 MNHEY, CDR2 SVGAGI. The V segment lost 5 bases and the J segment 4 bases; nucleotides outside the gene matches: 3. This CDR3 contains 13 residues. CDR3 sequence: CASSGDRSYGYTF. The DNA of the CDR3 is TGTGCCAGCAGTGGGGACAGGTCCTATGGCTACACCTTC.

The chain has TRBV11-2 and TRBJ2-3, with 8 bases matching TRBD2. This CDR3 region has 14 residues. The ends lost 7 bases at V and 3 bases at J; junction bases unmatched: 6. Germline V gene data show CDR1 as SGHAT and CDR2 as FQNNGV. CDR3 bases: TGTGCCAGCAACCTCGGGGGGGGAACAGATACGCAGTATTTT. Its protein product is CASNLGGGTDTQYF. The full variable domain, completed using reference TRBV11-2 and TRBJ2-3, is EAGVAQSPRYKIIEKRQSVAFWCNPISGHATLYWYQQILGQGPKLLIQFQNNGVVDDSQLPKDRFSAERLKGVDSTLKIQPAKLEDSAVYLCASNLGGGTDTQYFGPGTRLTVL.

This clone was counted once. V is TRBV2 and J is TRBJ2-2, with 9 bases that match TRBD1. Trimming at V came to 6 bases and at J to 4 bases, leaving 6 bases not matched to a gene. The CDR3 spans 15 residues. CDR1 is SNHLY, CDR2 FYNNEI, per germline. This CDR3 is CASSDDRGSTGELFF. CDR3 nucleotide sequence: TGTGCCAGCAGCGATGACAGGGGGAGCACCGGGGAGCTGTTTTTT.

The chain couples TRBV30 to TRBJ1-1, with D tentatively TRBD1 (6 bases). CDR1 and CDR2 from the germline V gene are GTSNPN and SVGIG (reference sequence). The CDR3 is made up of 12 amino acids. Trimming left V 4 bases short and J 7 bases short, with 13 bases between. DNA of the CDR3: TGTGCCTGGACGTGGTCACAGGGTGAAGCTTTCTTT. Translated, it gives CAWTWSQGEAFF.

The chain combines TRBV4-2 with TRBJ2-1; the D gene is possibly TRBD2 (6 bases). Germline V CDR1 and CDR2: LGHNA, YNFKEQ. The length of the CDR3 is 17 residues. Trimming pared 3 bases from V and 8 bases from J, leaving 23 bases between. The CDR3 reads CASSQGSVAAVQDEQFF. The CDR3 DNA reads as TGTGCCAGCAGCCAGGGAAGCGTAGCGGCTGTCCAGGATGAGCAGTTCTTC.

The J gene is TRBJ1-2, the V gene TRBV19; D is perhaps TRBD1 (5 bases). The CDR3 has 15 residues. From germline, CDR1 is LNHDA and CDR2 SQIVND (reference sequence). Deletions cut 1 base from V and 2 bases from J, with 11 bases between. In DNA, the CDR3 is TGTGCCAGTAGTATAGGCGGCAGGGTCAACTATGGCTACACCTTC. It yields the protein CASSIGGRVNYGYTF.

The sample holds a few counts of this clone. The chain has TRBV5-6 and TRBJ2-3, with D unresolved. CDR1 and CDR2 from the germline V gene are SGHDT and YYEEEE. The CDR3 totals 16 residues. Trimming removed 0 bases at V and 2 bases at J, with 13 bases between. CDR3 sequence reads: CASSLAWAEDTDTQYF. The CDR3 DNA sequence: TGTGCCAGCAGCTTGGCCTGGGCTGAAGACACAGATACGCAGTATTTT.

The gene calls are TRBV7-8 and TRBJ2-3; the match to TRBD2 covers 8 bases. Germline CDR1 reads SGHVS; CDR2 reads FQNEAQ. The CDR3 has 14 residues. Unmatched junction bases numbered 5, after V lost 5 bases and J lost 4 bases. The CDR3 nucleotides are TGTGCCAGCAGCCAAGCGGGAGCGGCAGATACGCAGTATTTT. Encoded protein: CASSQAGAADTQYF.

The V call is TRBV2, the J call TRBJ2-1; TRBD1 might be the D (6 bases). Trimming shortened V by 4 bases and J by 15 bases, and 13 bases separated the two germline ends. Germline lookup yields CDR1 SNHLY and CDR2 FYNNEI. This CDR3 has 11 amino acids. The CDR3 sequence: CASSARDTRFF. The CDR3 nucleotides read TGTGCCAGCAGTGCTAGGGACACCCGGTTCTTC.

This clone has only a few counts. The CDR3 reads CASSLRGGVDEQYF. The CDR3 nucleotides read TGTGCCAGCAGCTTACGGGGGGGAGTTGACGAGCAGTACTTC. The rearrangement uses TRBV7-9 and TRBJ2-7, with TRBD2 matching 8 bases. Germline trimming cut 2 bases from V and 5 bases from J; bases unmatched to any gene: 5. The CDR3 has 14 amino acids. Per germline, CDR1 SEHNR and CDR2 FQNEAQ (reference sequence).

This clone was seen once. The chain combines TRBV30 with TRBJ1-2, with 7 bases fitting TRBD1. J gave up 4 bases and V 4 bases, and 18 bases lay outside the gene matches. Germline CDR1 GTSNPN, CDR2 SVGIG (reference sequence). The CDR3 extends over 17 amino acids. The CDR3 protein is CAWTGGTNRGESYGYTF. CDR3 sequence (DNA): TGTGCCTGGACGGGGGGGACGAACAGGGGTGAGAGCTATGGCTACACCTTC.

This sequence joins TRBV7-3 and TRBJ2-3; TRBD1 matches at 9 bases. CDR1 is SGHTA and CDR2 is FQGTGA in the germline V gene. V shed 5 bases, J shed 4 bases, and the junction held 4 bases outside the gene matches. CDR3 size: 14 residues. The CDR3 spells CASSPGQGSDTQYF. DNA of the CDR3: TGTGCCAGCAGCCCCGGACAGGGGTCAGATACGCAGTATTTT.

The chain joins TRBV4-3 to TRBJ1-4; D is perhaps TRBD1 (6 bases). The CDR3 is 15 amino acids. Germline CDR1 and CDR2: LGHNA and YSLEER. V lost 2 bases, J lost 4 bases, and 11 bases lay in between. CDR3 coding DNA: TGCGCCAGCAGCCAAACGACAGGAGTTAATGAAAAACTGTTTTTT. This sequence encodes CASSQTTGVNEKLFF.

This clone was found a few times. This sample also contains other DNA sequences that code for the same CDR3. J is TRBJ2-1 and V is TRBV7-8; 9 positions match TRBD2. J lost 5 bases, V lost 5 bases, and 4 bases had no gene match. The CDR3 is 14 amino acids. The germline CDR1 and CDR2 sequences are SGHVS and FQNEAQ. Here the CDR3 reads CASSPRLADNEQFF. The CDR3 DNA reads as TGTGCCAGCAGCCCAAGACTAGCGGACAATGAGCAGTTCTTC.

The chain has TRBV5-1 and TRBJ1-4, with D uncertain. V was clipped by 0 bases and J by 7 bases, with 13 bases between them. This CDR3 has 15 amino acids. From germline, CDR1 is SGHRS and CDR2 YFSETQ. This chain's CDR3 is CASSLAEGIGEKLFF. CDR3 coding DNA: TGCGCCAGCAGCTTGGCCGAGGGTATAGGTGAAAAACTGTTTTTT.